These T cell receptor beta chains were read from a single sample in a study of shared clonotypes between healthy human individuals. Produced via immunoSEQ multiplex PCR; TCRdb's table is partial and in-frame only. Found here are more than 900,000 clones, more than 75% of them singletons; the top ten hold roughly 0.57%. Material: memory CD4+ T cells from PBMCs. The receptors shown here come from a man younger than 30 in good health. Some clones in this sample may be carry-over from other donors' samples. Both conserved end residues are part of each CDR3. The D gene is left open where the match is weak. Size tells how often a clone was seen (once, few, many) or the class of an expanded clone, and some rows leave it out.

d_call	clone_size	v_call	j_call	cdr3_aa	cdr3_nt
NA	NA	TRBV2	TRBJ2-1	CASSAVSGHNEQFF	TGTGCCAGCAGCGCGGTTTCGGGACACAATGAGCAGTTCTTC
TRBD2	NA	TRBV27	TRBJ2-1	CASSPRLASSYNEQFF	TGTGCCAGCAGTCCCCGACTAGCGAGCTCCTACAATGAGCAGTTCTTC
NA	few	TRBV6-1	TRBJ2-7	CASSPRFYEQYF	TGTGCCAGCAGTCCGCGCTTCTACGAGCAGTACTTC
NA	few	TRBV5-8	TRBJ1-1	CASSPGTLYEAFF	TGTGCCAGCAGCCCCGGGACTCTCTATGAAGCTTTCTTT
TRBD2	NA	TRBV7-3	TRBJ2-1	CASSLLADSLDEQFF	TGTGCCAGCAGCCTACTAGCGGACTCGTTGGATGAGCAGTTCTTC
TRBD2	NA	TRBV9	TRBJ2-3	CASSNHRLAGLDTQYF	TGTGCCAGCAGCAACCATAGACTAGCGGGCTTAGATACGCAGTATTTT
NA	few	TRBV7-3	TRBJ1-1	CASSFTNTEAFF	TGTGCCAGCAGTTTCACTAACACTGAAGCTTTCTTT
NA	NA	TRBV29-1	TRBJ2-2	CSVKGLNTGELFF	TGCAGCGTTAAGGGACTGAACACCGGGGAGCTGTTTTTT
TRBD2	NA	TRBV28	TRBJ2-7	CASSLGAAWLAGTYSYEQYF	TGTGCCAGCAGTTTGGGGGCAGCGTGGCTAGCGGGAACCTACTCCTACGAGCAGTACTTC
NA	NA	TRBV20-1	TRBJ2-1	CSAAPPGKQFF	TGCAGTGCTGCCCCCCCGGGGAAGCAGTTCTTC
NA	NA	TRBV5-4	TRBJ1-3	CASSVGGGSGNTIYF	TGTGCCAGCAGCGTCGGGGGCGGCTCTGGAAACACCATATATTTT
NA	NA	TRBV7-9	TRBJ1-4	CASSRRQVEEKLFF	TGTGCCAGCAGCCGGAGACAGGTTGAGGAAAAACTGTTTTTT
NA	NA	TRBV27	TRBJ2-3	CASSLSRRDPDGDTQYF	TGTGCCAGCAGTTTATCTCGGCGGGACCCTGATGGGGATACGCAGTATTTT
NA	once	TRBV28	TRBJ1-6	CASSLWEGQSKPLHF	TGTGCCAGCAGTTTATGGGAGGGACAAAGTAAACCCCTCCACTTT
NA	few	TRBV13	TRBJ2-5	CASSLVGTQETQYF	TGTGCCAGCAGCTTGGTGGGGACCCAAGAGACCCAGTACTTC
NA	NA	TRBV7-9	TRBJ2-3	CAGTNTDTQYF	TGTGCCGGGACCAACACAGATACGCAGTATTTT
NA	NA	TRBV4-1	TRBJ2-1	CASRGTSDREQFF	TGCGCCAGCAGGGGGACTTCCGATCGGGAGCAGTTCTTC
NA	NA	TRBV9	TRBJ2-3	CASKDRYTDTQYF	TGTGCCAGCAAAGACAGATACACAGATACGCAGTATTTT
TRBD1	few	TRBV2	TRBJ1-5	CASVRDSYQPQHF	TGTGCCAGCGTCCGGGACAGCTATCAGCCCCAGCATTTT
NA	NA	TRBV9	TRBJ2-1	CASSVSGFDEQFF	TGTGCCAGCAGCGTCTCAGGGTTTGATGAGCAGTTCTTC
NA	NA	TRBV5-1	TRBJ2-7	CASSLDPGPYEQYF	TGCGCCAGCAGCTTGGACCCGGGACCCTACGAGCAGTACTTC
TRBD2	once	TRBV19	TRBJ2-3	CASSSLAGTDTQYF	TGTGCCAGTAGTTCTCTAGCGGGGACAGATACGCAGTATTTT
NA	NA	TRBV4-2	TRBJ2-1	CASSQDSSGPKKRFF	TGTGCCAGCAGCCAAGATTCGAGTGGGCCCAAGAAGCGGTTCTTC
TRBD1	few	TRBV5-1	TRBJ1-2	CASSLGQGATYGYTF	TGCGCCAGCAGCCTAGGACAGGGGGCCACCTATGGCTACACCTTC
NA	NA	TRBV19	TRBJ2-5	CASSWGRQETQYF	TGTGCCAGTAGTTGGGGACGACAAGAGACCCAGTACTTC
NA	NA	TRBV5-1	TRBJ2-1	CASSLAGVRPIGGEQFF	TGCGCCAGCAGCTTGGCTGGAGTTCGCCCGATCGGGGGTGAGCAGTTCTTC
TRBD2	NA	TRBV28	TRBJ2-2	CASSSSGRDTGELFF	TGTGCCAGTTCAAGTAGCGGGAGAGACACCGGGGAGCTGTTTTTT
NA	NA	TRBV6-5	TRBJ2-6	CASRTREGANVLTF	TGTGCCAGCAGAACCAGAGAAGGGGCCAACGTCCTGACTTTC
NA	NA	TRBV6-1	TRBJ2-7	CASGTGTGYEQYF	TGTGCCAGTGGTACCGGAACAGGCTACGAGCAGTACTTC
NA	NA	TRBV7-2	TRBJ1-1	CASSPSGGSRAFF	TGTGCCAGCAGCCCCTCCGGGGGATCCCGGGCTTTCTTT
NA	few	TRBV30	TRBJ1-4	CAWSIRGEKLFF	TGTGCCTGGAGCATCCGGGGCGAAAAACTGTTTTTT
TRBD2	NA	TRBV28	TRBJ2-3	CASRTSGLLDTQYF	TGTGCCAGCAGAACTAGCGGGTTGTTAGATACGCAGTATTTT
NA	once	TRBV28	TRBJ2-1	CASSNISGEVF	TGTGCCAGCAGCAATATTTCCGGTGAAGTCTTC
NA	NA	TRBV6-5	TRBJ1-2	CASSPRGSYGYTF	TGTGCCAGCAGCCCCCGCGGCTCTTATGGCTACACCTTC
TRBD2	NA	TRBV28	TRBJ2-1	CASSPLGSGLAGKQFF	TGTGCCAGCAGTCCCCTCGGGAGTGGGCTAGCGGGAAAGCAGTTCTTC
NA	once	TRBV27	TRBJ2-1	CASSFERRGEQFF	TGTGCCAGCAGTTTTGAGAGGCGGGGTGAGCAGTTCTTC
NA	NA	TRBV7-2	TRBJ2-7	CASSSPRTTGHNEQYF	TGTGCCAGCAGCTCCCCACGGACGACGGGGCACAACGAGCAGTACTTC
NA	NA	TRBV27	TRBJ1-4	CASSLGGRREKLFF	TGTGCCAGCAGTTTAGGAGGTCGTCGTGAAAAACTGTTTTTT
TRBD1	NA	TRBV5-1	TRBJ1-4	CASSTTGVWANEKLFF	TGCGCCAGCAGCACAACAGGGGTGTGGGCTAATGAAAAACTGTTTTTT
NA	NA	TRBV6-6	TRBJ1-5	CASSAQGYSNQPQHF	TGTGCCAGCAGTGCGCAGGGTTATAGCAATCAGCCCCAGCATTTT
TRBD1	many	TRBV5-4	TRBJ2-3	CASSFGGQGKDTQYF	TGTGCCAGCAGCTTTGGGGGACAGGGAAAAGATACGCAGTATTTT
NA	NA	TRBV30	TRBJ1-5	CAWSVWGQGKDQPQHF	TGTGCCTGGAGTGTATGGGGCCAGGGGAAGGATCAGCCCCAGCATTTT
NA	NA	TRBV19	TRBJ2-2	CASSIRGNTNTGELFF	TGTGCCAGTAGTATACGGGGCAACACGAACACCGGGGAGCTGTTTTTT
NA	once	TRBV7-2	TRBJ2-7	CASSLEAGLYEQYF	TGTGCCAGCAGCTTAGAGGCAGGGCTCTACGAGCAGTACTTC
NA	NA	TRBV28	TRBJ2-7	CASSSGSYEQYF	TGTGCCAGCAGTTCGGGGAGCTACGAGCAGTACTTC
NA	few	TRBV7-5	TRBJ2-1	CVRSRVRGSDNEQFF	TGTGTCAGAAGCCGGGTCAGGGGGTCCGACAATGAGCAGTTCTTC
NA	NA	TRBV5-4	TRBJ2-2	CASSLAIGQGHGELFF	TGTGCCAGCAGCTTGGCCATTGGCCAGGGACACGGGGAGCTGTTTTTT
NA	NA	TRBV2	TRBJ1-2	CASSGYGGNYGYTF	TGTGCCAGCAGTGGATATGGTGGGAACTATGGCTACACCTTC
NA	NA	TRBV5-1	TRBJ2-2	CASSFMGTGELFF	TGCGCCAGCAGCTTCATGGGCACCGGGGAGCTGTTTTTT
NA	NA	TRBV2	TRBJ1-1	CASRGATGNTEAFF	TGTGCCAGCAGAGGCGCTACAGGGAACACTGAAGCTTTCTTT
NA	once	TRBV19	TRBJ1-2	CASTMGPAGPDYGYTF	TGTGCCAGTACCATGGGGCCCGCAGGGCCGGACTATGGCTACACCTTC